The 28 T cell receptor beta chains below come from one sample, sequenced in a study of OX40 agonist ivuxolimab in advanced cancers. Clones were sequenced by immunoSEQ multiplex PCR, and TCRdb holds only the in-frame ones, with some missing. The table includes 65,000 to 100,000 clones, almost 90% detected once. The sample in question was CD4+ or CD8+ T cells sorted from blood, obtained in a trial of the OX40 agonist ivuxolimab. All receptors come from an adult with an advanced solid tumor such as melanoma, head and neck, liver or kidney cancer.

This clone showed up just a few times. The rearrangement links TRBV28 to TRBJ2-5; tentative D call: TRBD1 (5 bases). Germline-derived CDR1 and CDR2 are MDHEN and SYDVKM. CDR3 size: 14 residues. Trimming pared 2 bases from V and 5 bases from J, leaving 12 bases between. Written as DNA, the CDR3 is TGTGCCAGCAGTTTACTGCAGGGCAGTGAGACCCAGTACTTC. Protein: CASSLLQGSETQYF.

CDR3 nucleotide sequence: TGCGCCAGCACCCTACCAGGGGGAGGCTACACCTTC. This gives the protein CASTLPGGGYTF. This sequence joins TRBV5-1 and TRBJ1-2; 7 positions match TRBD1. Trimming cost V 6 bases and J 8 bases; bases outside gene matches: 7. Germline V gene data show CDR1 as SGHRS and CDR2 as YFSETQ. The CDR3 is 12 residues long.

This chain links TRBV29-1 with TRBJ2-3; D is unclear. CDR3 size: 12 residues. V shed 2 bases and J shed 1 base, with 4 bases lying between them. CDR1 and CDR2 from the germline V gene are SQVTM and ANQGSEA. The CDR3 DNA reads as TGCAGCGTTGAAAAGGGCACAGATACGCAGTATTTT. Amino acids: CSVEKGTDTQYF.

This sequence joins TRBV16 and TRBJ2-7, with D perhaps TRBD1 (6 bases). Germline-derived CDR1 and CDR2 are KGHSY and FQNENV. V gave up 3 bases and J gave up 5 bases, with 17 bases separating them. CDR3 length: 15 residues. The CDR3 loop is CASSQVGQATNEQYF. CDR3 DNA sequence: TGTGCCAGCAGCCAGGTGGGACAAGCTACAAACGAGCAGTACTTC.

The chain couples TRBV5-1 to TRBJ1-4; D unclear. CDR1 and CDR2 (germline): SGHRS, YFSETQ. The CDR3 covers 12 residues. V lost 4 bases to trimming and J lost 7 bases, with 8 bases between them. The CDR3 DNA sequence: TGCGCCAGCAGCCCAAAGGGTGAAAAACTGTTTTTT. Its protein product is CASSPKGEKLFF. Complete variable domain (other parts from reference TRBV5-1 and TRBJ1-4): KAGVTQTPRYLIKTRGQQVTLSCSPISGHRSVSWYQQTPGQGLQFLFEYFSETQRNKGNFPGRFSGRQFSNSRSEMNVSTLELGDSALYLCASSPKGEKLFFGSGTQLSVL.

V and J are TRBV29-1 and TRBJ2-5; 7 nucleotides match TRBD1. V trimming: 2 bases; J trimming: 0 bases; junction bases outside the gene matches: 3. The CDR3 runs to 14 residues. Germline CDR1 reads SQVTM; CDR2 reads ANQGSEA. The CDR3 reads CSVEHRGYQETQYF. The CDR3 DNA sequence: TGCAGCGTTGAACACAGGGGCTACCAAGAGACCCAGTACTTC.

The V call is TRBV14, the J call TRBJ2-2, with 8 bases matching TRBD2. Germline V CDR1 and CDR2: SGHDN, FVKESK. The V segment lost 11 bases and the J segment 8 bases; nucleotides outside the gene matches: 7. The CDR3 consists of 12 residues. The CDR3 DNA reads TGTGCCGGGGGTGTAGCGGGAGGGGAGCTGTTTTTT. It encodes CAGGVAGGELFF.

CDR3 DNA: TGTGCCAGCTCACCAGAAGATGGACCTACGTACCAAGAGACCCAGTACTTC. Translation gives CASSPEDGPTYQETQYF. This rearrangement joins TRBV18 to TRBJ2-5; no reliable D call. V was cut by 2 bases and J by 0 bases, with 16 bases left in between. Per germline, CDR1 KGHSH and CDR2 LQKENI. This CDR3 comprises 17 residues.

This clone has a handful of counts. The chain uses TRBV6-5 and TRBJ2-5; no definite D call. There are 12 residues in the CDR3. Germline V gene lookup returns CDR1 MNHEY and CDR2 SVGAGI. V lost 2 bases, J lost 5 bases, and 6 bases lay in between. CDR3 bases: TGTGCCAGCAGTTACATTGGGGAGACCCAGTACTTC. Residues: CASSYIGETQYF.

The gene calls are TRBV10-3 and TRBJ2-5; 7 bases agree with TRBD2. V trimming: 3 bases; J trimming: 3 bases; junction bases outside the gene matches: 7. The CDR3 has 15 residues. Germline CDR1 is ENHRY and CDR2 is SYGVKD. CDR3: CAISDSRLAEETQYF. CDR3 nucleotide sequence: TGTGCCATCAGTGATTCGAGGCTAGCGGAAGAGACCCAGTACTTC.

This chain links TRBV7-2 with TRBJ1-5; D is ambiguous. The CDR3 covers 14 residues. Germline-derived CDR1 and CDR2 are SGHTA and FQGNSA. V dropped 2 bases and J dropped 0 bases, with 5 bases sitting between them. In DNA, the CDR3 is TGTGCCAGCAGCTTACAGTATAGCAATCAGCCCCAGCATTTT. Its protein is CASSLQYSNQPQHF.

V usage is TRBV7-2 and J usage is TRBJ2-1; no reliable D call. Germline assignment: CDR1 SGHTA and CDR2 FQGNSA. Trimming took 2 bases from V and 3 from J, leaving 5 bases between them. The CDR3 covers 13 residues. The CDR3 region has the DNA TGTGCCAGCAGCTTATCACTCTACAATGAGCAGTTCTTC. Protein product: CASSLSLYNEQFF.

The rearrangement joins TRBV28 to TRBJ2-5; 11 bases align to TRBD2. In germline, CDR1 is MDHEN, CDR2 SYDVKM. The V segment lost 10 bases and the J segment 1 base; nucleotides outside the gene matches: 14. The CDR3 has 17 residues. Here the CDR3 DNA reads TGTGCCACCCTACCCTTCAAACTAGCGGGAGTCCAAGAGACCCAGTACTTC. This translates into CATLPFKLAGVQETQYF.

The genes are TRBV5-8 and TRBJ2-3; D is undetermined. The CDR3 has 14 amino acids. The germline gives CDR1 SGHTS, CDR2 YDEGEE. Trimming pared 6 bases from V and 6 bases from J, leaving 17 bases between. The CDR3 region has the DNA TGTGCCAGCACCCTATCGGGCCCTGGGGATACGCAGTATTTT. Amino acid sequence: CASTLSGPGDTQYF.

This rearrangement joins TRBV19 to TRBJ2-5, with 13 bases identical to TRBD2. The J segment lost 2 bases and the V segment lost 6 bases, leaving 0 bases of the junction unmatched. CDR1 is LNHDA and CDR2 is SQIVND in the germline V gene (reference sequence). This CDR3 has 14 amino acids. The DNA for the CDR3 is TGTGCCAGTAGACTAGCGGGAGGGCAAGAGACCCAGTACTTC. Encoded protein: CASRLAGGQETQYF.

The DNA of the CDR3 is TGTGCCAGCAGAAGGGACAGGGGGTACGGGGACAATGAGCAGTTCTTC. Residues: CASRRDRGYGDNEQFF. The rearrangement joins TRBV28 to TRBJ2-1, with 11 nucleotides matching TRBD1. V lost 6 bases, J lost 5 bases, and 9 bases stayed unmatched. The CDR3 sequence is 16 residues long. Germline lookup yields CDR1 MDHEN and CDR2 SYDVKM.

The rearrangement links TRBV5-4 to TRBJ2-1; TRBD1 is a possible D gene (6 bases). Trimming took off 2 bases at V and 9 bases at J, with 15 bases between the two ends. Germline V gives CDR1 SGHNT, CDR2 YYREEE (reference sequence). The CDR3 sequence is 14 residues long. The CDR3 DNA reads as TGTGCCAGCAGCTTACAGGGCGGTGCAACTGAGCAGTTCTTC. Residues: CASSLQGGATEQFF. Looking up the rest from reference TRBV5-4 and TRBJ2-1 gives the full variable domain: ETGVTQSPTHLIKTRGQQVTLRCSSQSGHNTVSWYQQALGQGPQFIFQYYREEENGRGNFPPRFSGLQFPNYSSELNVNALELDDSALYLCASSLQGGATEQFFGPGTRLTVL.

The chain combines TRBV19 with TRBJ1-5; the D is unclear. The V gene's germline CDR1 is LNHDA and CDR2 SQIVND (reference sequence). The CDR3 extends over 15 amino acids. The ends were cut back, 0 bases at V and 1 base at J, with 7 bases in the middle. The DNA of the CDR3 is TGTGCCAGTAGTATAGACCTAAGGAGCAATCAGCCCCAGCATTTT. Residues: CASSIDLRSNQPQHF.

This clone was detected once. This chain joins TRBV4-1 and TRBJ2-1; D is unresolved. The V and J ends lost 2 bases and 1 base respectively, with 9 bases between them. The germline gives CDR1 MGHRA, CDR2 YSYEKL. This CDR3 has 15 residues. CDR3 in DNA: TGCGCCAGCAGCCAACAGGTACTTTCCTACAATGAGCAGTTCTTC. Protein product: CASSQQVLSYNEQFF.

This chain joins TRBV7-8 and TRBJ1-2; D gene unclear. V shed 5 bases and J shed 5 bases, with 12 bases lying between them. Germline CDR1 SGHVS, CDR2 FQNEAQ. The CDR3 runs 13 residues. The CDR3 here is CASSQTELYGYTF. The CDR3 DNA reads TGTGCCAGCAGCCAAACAGAGCTTTATGGCTACACCTTC.

The CDR3 DNA is TGCGCCAGCAGCCGAGAGACTAGCGGGAGGGCCCAAGATACGCAGTATTTT. It specifies CASSRETSGRAQDTQYF. V and J are TRBV5-1 and TRBJ2-3, with 14 bases identical to TRBD2. CDR1 SGHRS and CDR2 YFSETQ come from the germline V gene. The CDR3 sequence is 17 residues long. V lost 4 bases and J lost 5; bases outside the gene matches: 9.

The chain employs TRBV5-1 and TRBJ2-3; 7 bases align to TRBD1. The V and J ends lost 5 bases and 0 bases, in that order; junction bases with no gene match: 3. Looked up from germline, CDR1 is SGHRS and CDR2 is YFSETQ. The CDR3 is 14 residues long. The CDR3 region is CASRTGPSTDTQYF. CDR3 sequence (DNA): TGCGCCAGCAGGACAGGGCCAAGCACAGATACGCAGTATTTT.

This sequence joins TRBV19 and TRBJ2-3; 7 nucleotides agree with TRBD1. The CDR3 contains 17 residues. V was clipped by 4 bases and J by 3 bases; unmatched bases: 13. CDR1 is LNHDA and CDR2 is SQIVND in the germline V gene (reference sequence). The CDR3 nucleotides read TGTGCCAGTAGTAATGGGGGCAGGGGGACGCGAACAGATACGCAGTATTTT. It translates to CASSNGGRGTRTDTQYF. The whole variable domain, filled in from reference TRBV19 and TRBJ2-3, reads DGGITQSPKYLFRKEGQNVTLSCEQNLNHDAMYWYRQDPGQGLRLIYYSQIVNDFQKGDIAEGYSVSREKKESFPLTVTSAQKNPTAFYLCASSNGGRGTRTDTQYFGPGTRLTVL.

The chain links TRBV29-1 to TRBJ1-2, with TRBD1 as a possible D gene (6 bases). Germline-derived CDR1 and CDR2 are SQVTM and ANQGSEA. Trimming cost V 3 bases and J 1 base, with 18 bases left between them. The CDR3 contains 16 residues. CDR3 coding DNA: TGCAGCGTTGATGGCGGGGGCCGGGGGGATAACTATGGCTACACCTTC. Encoded protein: CSVDGGGRGDNYGYTF.

The chain carries TRBV5-1 and TRBJ2-2, with 7 bases fitting TRBD1. V was clipped by 1 base and J by 0 bases; unmatched bases: 12. The CDR3 runs to 19 residues. The germline V gene encodes CDR1 SGHRS and CDR2 YFSETQ. CDR3 sequence reads: CASSLRWSGQDSNTGELFF. CDR3 DNA sequence: TGCGCCAGCAGCTTGCGCTGGTCCGGACAGGACTCGAACACCGGGGAGCTGTTTTTT.

The CDR3 here is CASSGVNEQFF. The CDR3 DNA sequence: TGTGCCAGCAGTGGGGTCAATGAGCAGTTCTTC. The chain links TRBV2 to TRBJ2-1; D gene unclear. The CDR3 consists of 11 residues. Per germline, CDR1 SNHLY and CDR2 FYNNEI. Trimming stripped 4 bases from V and 6 bases from J, with 4 bases between.

The chain has TRBV7-9 and TRBJ2-6; possible D gene TRBD2, 6 bases. V gave up 5 bases and J gave up 0 bases, with 11 bases separating them. The CDR3 consists of 16 residues. The germline gives CDR1 SEHNR, CDR2 FQNEAQ (reference sequence). The DNA for the CDR3 is TGTGCCAGCAGCCATCTAGCGACCTCTGGGGCCAACGTCCTGACTTTC. The encoded protein is CASSHLATSGANVLTF.

The V and J genes are TRBV28 and TRBJ2-5; D unclear. Trimming cost V 4 bases and J 5 bases, with 8 bases left between them. The CDR3 contains 12 residues. Per the germline V gene, CDR1 is MDHEN and CDR2 is SYDVKM. In nucleotides, the CDR3 is TGTGCCAGCAGTTCCCACGGGGAGACCCAGTACTTC. This sequence encodes CASSSHGETQYF.